The entry that follows covers one T cell receptor (beta chain) sequence. What it recognizes is unknown. Germline values: CDR1 SGHNT, CDR2 YENEEA. The CDR3 has 15 amino acids. V trimming: 1 base; J trimming: 5 bases; junction bases outside the gene matches: 4. This sample was included in a study of early T cells in non-severe SARS-CoV-2 infection. About the study: RNA in bulk from unsorted whole blood was sequenced, and chains were unpaired. General study results and limits: The VDJdb matching leaned toward anti-spike CD8 responses and overlooked private and CD4 specificities.

Individual cDNA molecules received unique molecular identifiers during library preparation. TCRdb analysed the 5' RACE reads with MiXCR anew, one entry per CDR3 protein. This table has just under 60,000 distinct CDR3 sequences, about 8% appearing once. Sequenced: whole blood. V and J are TRBV11-3 and TRBJ2-1; 8 bases are a match to TRBD2. This sequence originates from an adult who was a healthcare worker with PCR-confirmed SARS-CoV-2 infection or an uninfected control (not recorded which). CDR3 in DNA: TGTGCCAGCAGCTTAGCCCTAGCGGGCCACAATGAGCAGTTCTTC. This encodes CASSLALAGHNEQFF.